This T cell receptor (beta chain) was documented in a study of T cells in Graves' hyperthyroidism and ophthalmopathy (dated by TCRdb to between 2018 and 2021). Study-level background: Peripheral blood was sampled at the time of initial diagnosis, prior to any treatment. Following sampling, methimazole starting at 30 mg daily was given to hyperthyroidism patients, and high-dose intravenous methylprednisolone was given to ophthalmopathy patients. Prospective prediction of ophthalmopathy was tested in an independent validation cohort of fewer than 20 hyperthyroidism patients and around 16 patients who later progressed to ophthalmopathy. TCR V-J signatures able to tell the groups apart were searched for in a discovery cohort of 95 or so patients, of whom roughly 42 had Graves' ophthalmopathy and 57 had stable Graves' hyperthyroidism. The study also compared thyroid tissue and blood T-cell repertoires from more than 5 Graves' hyperthyroidism patients. The paper describes TCR Vbeta CDR3 sequencing of 140 or so peripheral blood samples, made up of some 40 ophthalmopathy patients, some 76 hyperthyroidism patients and 17 progressor patients. The roughly 100 discovery patients were randomly divided into training and test sets at a 7:3 ratio.

The CDR3 sequence holds 15 residues, the cysteine and phenylalanine included. The retained sequence is limited to the CDR3, 45 bases, with the frame set at the first base. V is cut by 0 bases and J by 10 bases, and the space between the germline ends is 16 bases. The germline V gene specifies MGHRA as CDR1 and YSYEKL as CDR2. Moderately to severely active disease, a Clinical Activity Score of at least 3, a NOSPECS grade of at least 4, and a duration under 3 months were present in ophthalmopathy patients. The study excluded patients with uncontrolled infections, other autoimmune diseases, pregnancy or lactation. Diagnoses relied on clinical symptoms, serum thyroxine and TRAb, thyroid ultrasound and orbital computed tomography. PBMCs were isolated from 7.5 to 10 ml of fresh peripheral blood by Ficoll-Paque density gradient centrifugation. Trizol reagent was used to extract total RNA, and RNA quality was then checked on an Agilent 2100 Bioanalyzer.

Amplification of TCR beta CDR3 regions was carried out from RNA transcripts. For the first round of RT-PCR on the TCR CDR3, the HTBI primer set was used together with the Qiagen OneStep RT-PCR kit. Libraries were constructed in a second round of multiplex PCR, after which size selection and purification were carried out. Libraries were sequenced paired-end with 100 bp reads on an Illumina HiSeq2000. Under the source paper's analysis protocol: Raw data were processed with SOAPnuke, discarding reads with adapters, uncalled bases, mean Phred below 15, or no exact constant-primer or identifier match. High-quality paired reads were merged using COPE v1.2.5, and each unique nucleotide sequence was defined as a clonotype. Clonotypes were aligned to IMGT TRBV, TRBD and TRBJ reference segments using MiTCR v1.1. The analysis was restricted to V-J combinations with a frequency above 0.0001, which together covered about 99% of the repertoires. The TCS score was defined as the ratio of F50 (clonal expansion) to E x V (chaos), calculated using BLOSUM62-based TCRdist between CDR3 peptides within each V-J. Welch's t-statistics and random forest reduced several hundred V-J features to some 14, which were used in a naive Bayes classifier (R e1071). TCRdb redid the processing of the public reads, applying fastp at Q25 and MiXCR, and retained in-frame beta chains. Under each unique CDR3 protein, matching rows form one entry showing the most common genes and DNA. TCRdb's processing, not the authors' own work, is the source of the V and J calls. Within this sample are around 690,000 distinct CDR3 sequences, with more than 20% of them counted one time only. The leading ten clones occupy under 35% of the sample.

Here is what the overall study found, with its caveats: In validation, progression to ophthalmopathy was predicted by the model with 70% to 71% sensitivity and 72% to 85% specificity, a median of around 6.5 months before onset. Ophthalmopathy was separated from stable hyperthyroidism by a 13 V-J signature model, with approximately 86% sensitivity and roughly 84% specificity obtained in cross-validation and 80%/75% obtained in testing. Sample size was not statistically predetermined, and blinding of investigators to group allocation was not performed. Most expanded thyroid clonotypes (frequency above 0.001) were also detected in blood, a finding suggesting that blood repertoires may reflect thyroid immune responses.

On this clonotype: The clone's antigen remains unknown. Per-base quality was not reported, and no clone a single base away is much larger than it.

The specimen was blood. The V and J segments used are TRBV4-1 and TRBJ1-5; no D segment can be confidently identified. This receptor was taken from a man aged 30 to 39 with Graves' ophthalmopathy. CDR3 reads: CASSQDISIGQPQHF. The DNA sequence is as follows: TGCGCCAGCAGCCAAGATATTTCGATCGGTCAACCCCAGCATTTT.